This TCR beta chain is from a study of response to subunit inactivated influenza vaccine. The study's findings and limits: With each seasonal influenza vaccination, the authors suggested, few new T cells are recruited.

This clonotype appeared a few times. As yet, its antigen is unknown. In TCRdb, the RT-PCR reads were re-called with MiXCR into one record per CDR3 protein. The sample records some 800,000 distinct CDR3 sequences, 21% being singletons. This sequence originates from a man over 45 who received an inactivated influenza vaccine. Source: PBMCs from blood, taken around 5 days after vaccination.

The CDR3 nucleotides are TGCGCCAGCAGCTTGGCCCCATCTAGCGGGGGGTCAGATACGCAGTATTTT. This translates into CASSLAPSSGGSDTQYF. This chain uses TRBV5-1 with TRBJ2-3; 11 nucleotides line up with TRBD2. The V and J ends lost 0 bases and 4 bases, in that order; junction bases with no gene match: 7. Germline V gene lookup returns CDR1 SGHRS and CDR2 YFSETQ. This CDR3 comprises 17 residues. Drawing the rest from reference TRBV5-1 and TRBJ2-3, the complete variable domain is KAGVTQTPRYLIKTRGQQVTLSCSPISGHRSVSWYQQTPGQGLQFLFEYFSETQRNKGNFPGRFSGRQFSNSRSEMNVSTLELGDSALYLCASSLAPSSGGSDTQYFGPGTRLTVL.